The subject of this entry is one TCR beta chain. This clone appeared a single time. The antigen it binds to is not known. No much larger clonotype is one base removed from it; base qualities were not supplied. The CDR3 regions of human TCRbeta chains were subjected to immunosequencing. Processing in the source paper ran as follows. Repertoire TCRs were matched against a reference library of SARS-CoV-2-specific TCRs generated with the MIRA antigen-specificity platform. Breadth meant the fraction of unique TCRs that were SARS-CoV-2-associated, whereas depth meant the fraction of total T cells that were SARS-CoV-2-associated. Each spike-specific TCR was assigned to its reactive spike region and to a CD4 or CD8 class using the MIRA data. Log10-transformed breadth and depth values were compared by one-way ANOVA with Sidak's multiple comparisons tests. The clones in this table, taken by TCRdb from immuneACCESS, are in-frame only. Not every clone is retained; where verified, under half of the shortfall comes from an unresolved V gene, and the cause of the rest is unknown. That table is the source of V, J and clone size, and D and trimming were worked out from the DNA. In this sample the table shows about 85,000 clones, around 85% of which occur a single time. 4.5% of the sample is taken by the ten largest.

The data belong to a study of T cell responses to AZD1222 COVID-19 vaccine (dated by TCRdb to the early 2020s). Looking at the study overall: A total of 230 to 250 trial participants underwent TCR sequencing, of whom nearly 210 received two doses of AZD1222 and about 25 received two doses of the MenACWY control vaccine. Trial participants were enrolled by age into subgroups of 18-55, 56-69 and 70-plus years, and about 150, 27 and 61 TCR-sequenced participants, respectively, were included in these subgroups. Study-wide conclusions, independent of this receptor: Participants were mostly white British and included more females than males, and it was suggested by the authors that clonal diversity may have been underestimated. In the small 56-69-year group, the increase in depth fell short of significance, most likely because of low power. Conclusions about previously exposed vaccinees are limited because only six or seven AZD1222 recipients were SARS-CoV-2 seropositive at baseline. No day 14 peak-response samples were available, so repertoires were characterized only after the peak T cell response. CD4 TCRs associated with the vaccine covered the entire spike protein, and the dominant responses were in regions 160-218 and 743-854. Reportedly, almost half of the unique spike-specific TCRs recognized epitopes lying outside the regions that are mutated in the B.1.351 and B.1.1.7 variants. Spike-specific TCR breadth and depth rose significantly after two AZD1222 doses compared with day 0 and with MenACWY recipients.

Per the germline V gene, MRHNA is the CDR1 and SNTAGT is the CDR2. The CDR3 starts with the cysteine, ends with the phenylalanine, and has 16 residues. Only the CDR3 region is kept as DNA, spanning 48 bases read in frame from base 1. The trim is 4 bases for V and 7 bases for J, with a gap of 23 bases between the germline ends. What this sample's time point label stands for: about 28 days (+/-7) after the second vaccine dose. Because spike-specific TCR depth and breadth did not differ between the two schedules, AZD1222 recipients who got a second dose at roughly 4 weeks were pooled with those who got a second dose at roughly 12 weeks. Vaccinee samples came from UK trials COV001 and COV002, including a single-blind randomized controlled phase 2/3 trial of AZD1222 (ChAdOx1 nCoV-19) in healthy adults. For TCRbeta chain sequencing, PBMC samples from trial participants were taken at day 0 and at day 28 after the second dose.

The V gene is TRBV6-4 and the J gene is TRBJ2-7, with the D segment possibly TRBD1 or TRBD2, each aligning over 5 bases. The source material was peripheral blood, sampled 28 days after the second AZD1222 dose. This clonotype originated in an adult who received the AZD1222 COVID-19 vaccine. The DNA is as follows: TGTGCCAGCAGTGCCTCCTCCGGGACGGGCCTTGGAGAGCAGTACTTC. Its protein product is CASSASSGTGLGEQYF.